Sequencing of this T cell receptor (beta chain) was carried out in a study of blood T cell repertoires in COVID-19. Study context: There were acute and convalescent COVID-19 samples, and they came from the United States, Italy and Spain.

The CDR3 sequence is 13 residues long. Germline CDR1 reads LGHDT; CDR2 reads YNNKEL (reference sequence). V was clipped by 4 bases and J by 7 bases; unmatched bases: 6. The protocol was immunoSEQ multiplex PCR, while the TCRdb copy is restricted to in-frame clones and leaves out a portion. Altogether fewer than 250,000 clones are present, less than 90% being singletons, with the ten largest covering just over 0.7%. The sequence was obtained from a man aged 40-50 years with acute or convalescent COVID-19. Source material: peripheral blood. This chain joins TRBV3-1 (or the pseudogene TRBV3-2) and TRBJ1-2; 7 bases match TRBD1. The DNA for the CDR3 is TGTGCCAGCAGCCGCTTGGACAGGCCTGGCTACACCTTC. Amino acid sequence: CASSRLDRPGYTF.